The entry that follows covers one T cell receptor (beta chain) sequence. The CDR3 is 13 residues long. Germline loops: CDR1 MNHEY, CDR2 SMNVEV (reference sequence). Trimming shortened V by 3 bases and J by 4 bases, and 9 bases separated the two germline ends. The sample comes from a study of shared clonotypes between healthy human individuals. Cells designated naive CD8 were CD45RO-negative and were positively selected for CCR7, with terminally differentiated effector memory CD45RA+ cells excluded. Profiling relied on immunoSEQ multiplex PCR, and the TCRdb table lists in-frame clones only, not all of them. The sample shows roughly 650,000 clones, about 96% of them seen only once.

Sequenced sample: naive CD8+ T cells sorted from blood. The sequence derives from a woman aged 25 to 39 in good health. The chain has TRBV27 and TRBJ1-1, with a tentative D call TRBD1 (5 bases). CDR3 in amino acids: CASSLGGTTEAFF. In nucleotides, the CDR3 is TGTGCCAGCAGTTTGGGGGGTACCACTGAAGCTTTCTTT.